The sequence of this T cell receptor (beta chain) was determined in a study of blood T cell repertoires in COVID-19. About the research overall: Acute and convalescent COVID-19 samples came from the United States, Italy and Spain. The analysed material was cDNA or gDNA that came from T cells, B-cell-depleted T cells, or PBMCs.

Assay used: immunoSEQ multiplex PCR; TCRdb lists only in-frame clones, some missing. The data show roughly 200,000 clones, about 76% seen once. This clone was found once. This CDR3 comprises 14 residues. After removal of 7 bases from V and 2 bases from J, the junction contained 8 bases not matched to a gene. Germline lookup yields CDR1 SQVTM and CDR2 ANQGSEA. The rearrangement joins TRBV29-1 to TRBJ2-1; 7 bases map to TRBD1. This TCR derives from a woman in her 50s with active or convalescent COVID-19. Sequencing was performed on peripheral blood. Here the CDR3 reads CSAAAGTAYNEQFF. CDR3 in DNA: TGCAGCGCCGCAGCCGGGACAGCCTACAATGAGCAGTTCTTC.